This TCR beta chain was captured by sequencing in a study of CD8 T cells in ankylosing spondylitis. TCRdb re-called the 5' RACE reads with MiXCR, one entry per CDR3 protein. The sample includes about 330,000 distinct CDR3 sequences, 7% to 9% of them seen just once. This CDR3 has 14 amino acids. J was trimmed by 5 bases and V by 6 bases; bases with no gene match: 10. The germline CDR1 and CDR2 sequences are SGHRS and YFSETQ. A word on this clonotype: The antigen is undetermined. A much larger clone sits a single nucleotide away, making a read error possible. This is likely a read error, given that the CDR3 carries no conserved phenylalanine or tryptophan at its end.

Study results and limitations: What appeared characteristic of ankylosing spondylitis blood was a TCR beta motif of eight highly homologous variants. Disease-linked clones proved CD8+ and comparatively uncommon in peripheral blood. Significant enrichment of disease-linked clones was reportedly seen in matched ankylosing spondylitis synovial fluid.

The sequence derives from a male donor with ankylosing spondylitis. The sequenced sample consisted of blood, either unsorted or a sorted T cell fraction (not recorded which). This rearrangement joins TRBV5-1 to TRBJ2-5, with 7 bases that match TRBD1. CDR3 in amino acids: CASNNRGRWETQYS. CDR3 in DNA: TGCGCCAGCAACAACAGGGGACGATGGGAGACCCAGTACTCC.